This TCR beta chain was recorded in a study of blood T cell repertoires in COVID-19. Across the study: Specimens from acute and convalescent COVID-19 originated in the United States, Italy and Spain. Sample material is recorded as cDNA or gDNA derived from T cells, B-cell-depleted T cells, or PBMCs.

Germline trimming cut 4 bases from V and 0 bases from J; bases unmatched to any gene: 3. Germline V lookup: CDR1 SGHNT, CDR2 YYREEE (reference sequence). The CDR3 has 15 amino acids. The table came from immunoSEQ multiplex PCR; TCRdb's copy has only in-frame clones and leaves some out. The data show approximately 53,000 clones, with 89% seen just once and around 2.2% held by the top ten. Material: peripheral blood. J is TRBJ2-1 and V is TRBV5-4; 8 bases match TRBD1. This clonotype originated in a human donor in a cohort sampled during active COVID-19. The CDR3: CASSQQGVSYNEQFF. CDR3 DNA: TGTGCCAGCAGCCAACAGGGGGTCTCCTACAATGAGCAGTTCTTC.